What follows is one T cell receptor (beta chain) and its context. Sequenced by immunoSEQ multiplex PCR; TCRdb stores in-frame clones only, minus some. The repertoire holds some 57,000 clones, with about 97% as singletons. J lost 1 base, V lost 0 bases, and 4 bases had no gene match. The CDR3 is made up of 16 amino acids. Germline-derived CDR1 and CDR2 are MNHEY and SVGAGI. This record comes from a study of technical replicates of blood from a handful of donors. The specimen sequenced was T cells isolated from PBMCs. The chain links TRBV6-5 to TRBJ2-7; 9 bases fit TRBD1. The TCR originated in a human donor in good health. CDR3 DNA sequence: TGTGCCAGCAGTTACTCAAGGACAGGGGATTCCTACGAGCAGTACTTC. Its protein product is CASSYSRTGDSYEQYF.